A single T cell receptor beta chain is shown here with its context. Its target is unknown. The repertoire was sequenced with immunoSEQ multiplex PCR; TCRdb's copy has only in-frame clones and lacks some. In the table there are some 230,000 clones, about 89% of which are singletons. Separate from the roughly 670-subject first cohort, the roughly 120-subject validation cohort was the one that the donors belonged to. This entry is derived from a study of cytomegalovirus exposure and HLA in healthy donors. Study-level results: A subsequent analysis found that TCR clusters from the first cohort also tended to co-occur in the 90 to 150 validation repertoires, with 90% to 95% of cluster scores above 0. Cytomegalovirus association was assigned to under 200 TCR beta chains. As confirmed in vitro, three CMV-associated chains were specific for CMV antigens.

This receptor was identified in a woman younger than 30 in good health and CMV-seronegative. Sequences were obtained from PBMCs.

The CDR3 is CASSWTGGKETQYF. Written as DNA, the CDR3 is TGTGCCAGCAGTTGGACAGGGGGGAAAGAGACCCAGTACTTC. The V call is TRBV27, the J call TRBJ2-5, with 10 bases identical to TRBD1. The germline V gene encodes CDR1 MNHEY and CDR2 SMNVEV (reference sequence). Unmatched junction bases numbered 2, after V lost 4 bases and J lost 3 bases. This CDR3 spans 14 amino acids.